The following is a T cell receptor beta chain sequence with its context. Its target is not known. This record belongs to a study of cytomegalovirus exposure and HLA in healthy donors. About the research overall: A previous analysis identified approximately 120 million unique TCR beta sequences derived from roughly 190 million T cells. Early release data held about 85 million unique TCRs from HLA-typed donors. Whole-study findings and limits: In vitro assays verified that three CMV-associated chains recognized CMV antigens specifically.

Primers included in the PCR were 60 Vbeta and 13 Jbeta primers. Sequencing was performed with immunoSEQ multiplex PCR; in TCRdb, only in-frame clones are kept and a portion is missing. This table has about 70,000 clones, less than 70% appearing once. Germline V gene sequence: CDR1 SGHRS, CDR2 YFSETQ. The CDR3 extends over 15 amino acids. The ends were cut back, 4 bases at V and 1 base at J, with 14 bases in the middle. The material sequenced was PBMCs. This TCR was recovered from a man younger than 40 in good health and CMV-seronegative. The V and J genes are TRBV5-1 and TRBJ1-1, with no clear D. CDR3 residues: CASSPNAHKNTEAFF. The DNA of the CDR3 is TGCGCCAGCAGCCCCAACGCCCACAAGAACACTGAAGCTTTCTTT.